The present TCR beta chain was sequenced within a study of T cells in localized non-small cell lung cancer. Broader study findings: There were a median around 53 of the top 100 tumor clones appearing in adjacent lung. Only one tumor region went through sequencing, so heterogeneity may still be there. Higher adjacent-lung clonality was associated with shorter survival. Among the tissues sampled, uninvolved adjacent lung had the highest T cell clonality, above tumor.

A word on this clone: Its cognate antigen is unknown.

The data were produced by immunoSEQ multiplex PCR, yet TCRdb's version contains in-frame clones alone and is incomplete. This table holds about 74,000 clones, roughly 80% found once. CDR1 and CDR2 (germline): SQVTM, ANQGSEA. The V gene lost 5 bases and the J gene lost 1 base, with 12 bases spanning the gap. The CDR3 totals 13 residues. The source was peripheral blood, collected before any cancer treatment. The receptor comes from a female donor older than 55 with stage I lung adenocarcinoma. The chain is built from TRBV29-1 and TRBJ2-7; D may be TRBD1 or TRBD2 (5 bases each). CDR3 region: CSVYVGRSYEQYF. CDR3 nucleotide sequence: TGCAGCGTTTATGTGGGACGGTCCTACGAGCAGTACTTC.